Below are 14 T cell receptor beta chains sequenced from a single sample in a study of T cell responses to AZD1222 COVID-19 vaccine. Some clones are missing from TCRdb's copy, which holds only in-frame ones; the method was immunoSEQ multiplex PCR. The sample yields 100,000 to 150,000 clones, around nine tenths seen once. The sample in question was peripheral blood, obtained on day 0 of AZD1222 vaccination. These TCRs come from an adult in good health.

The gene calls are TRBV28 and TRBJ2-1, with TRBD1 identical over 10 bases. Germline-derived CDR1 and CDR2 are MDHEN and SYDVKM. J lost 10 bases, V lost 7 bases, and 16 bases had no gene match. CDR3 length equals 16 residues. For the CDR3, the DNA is TGTGCCAGCATCCCGAGACCGGGACAGGGGATATTAGAGCAGTTCTTC. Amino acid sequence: CASIPRPGQGILEQFF.

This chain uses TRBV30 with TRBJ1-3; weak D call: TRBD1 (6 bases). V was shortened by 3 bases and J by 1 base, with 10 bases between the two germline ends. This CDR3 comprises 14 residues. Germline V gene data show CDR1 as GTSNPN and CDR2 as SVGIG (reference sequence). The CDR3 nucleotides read TGTGCCTGGAGCGTAACAGGGTCTGGAAACACCATATATTTT. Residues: CAWSVTGSGNTIYF.

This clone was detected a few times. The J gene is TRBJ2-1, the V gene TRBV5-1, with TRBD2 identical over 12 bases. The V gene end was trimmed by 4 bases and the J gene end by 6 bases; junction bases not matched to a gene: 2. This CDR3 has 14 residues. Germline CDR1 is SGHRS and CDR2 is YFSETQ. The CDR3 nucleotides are TGCGCCAGCAGCCTAGCGGGGGGGCTCAATGAGCAGTTCTTC. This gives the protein CASSLAGGLNEQFF.

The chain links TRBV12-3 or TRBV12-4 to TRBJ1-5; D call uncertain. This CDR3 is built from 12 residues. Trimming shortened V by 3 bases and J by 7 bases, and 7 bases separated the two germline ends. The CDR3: CASSFSFQPQHF. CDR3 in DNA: TGTGCCAGCAGTTTTTCCTTCCAGCCCCAGCATTTT.

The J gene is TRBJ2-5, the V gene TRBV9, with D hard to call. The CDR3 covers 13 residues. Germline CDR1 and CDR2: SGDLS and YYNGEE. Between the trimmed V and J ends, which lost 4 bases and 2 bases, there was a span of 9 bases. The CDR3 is CASSLSWQETQYF. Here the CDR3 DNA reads TGTGCCAGCAGCTTGAGTTGGCAAGAGACCCAGTACTTC.

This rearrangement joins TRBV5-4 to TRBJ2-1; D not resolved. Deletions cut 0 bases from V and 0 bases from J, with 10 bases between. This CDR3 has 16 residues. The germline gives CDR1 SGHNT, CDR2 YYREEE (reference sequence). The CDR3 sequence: CASSLVLGLSYNEQFF. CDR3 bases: TGTGCCAGCAGCTTGGTGTTGGGTCTCTCCTACAATGAGCAGTTCTTC.

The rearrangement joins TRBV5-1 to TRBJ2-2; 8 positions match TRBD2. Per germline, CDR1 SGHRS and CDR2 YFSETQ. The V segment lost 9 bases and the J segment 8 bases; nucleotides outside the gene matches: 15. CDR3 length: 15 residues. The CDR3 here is CATSRPTSGAGELFF. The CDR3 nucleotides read TGCGCCACCTCCCGACCCACTAGCGGAGCAGGGGAGCTGTTTTTT. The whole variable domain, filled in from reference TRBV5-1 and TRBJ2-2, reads KAGVTQTPRYLIKTRGQQVTLSCSPISGHRSVSWYQQTPGQGLQFLFEYFSETQRNKGNFPGRFSGRQFSNSRSEMNVSTLELGDSALYLCATSRPTSGAGELFFGEGSRLTVL.

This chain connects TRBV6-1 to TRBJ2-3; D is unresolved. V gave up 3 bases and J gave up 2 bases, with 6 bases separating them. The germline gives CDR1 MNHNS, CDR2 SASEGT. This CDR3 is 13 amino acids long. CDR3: CASSEINTDTQYF. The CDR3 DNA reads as TGTGCCAGCAGTGAGATCAACACAGATACGCAGTATTTT.

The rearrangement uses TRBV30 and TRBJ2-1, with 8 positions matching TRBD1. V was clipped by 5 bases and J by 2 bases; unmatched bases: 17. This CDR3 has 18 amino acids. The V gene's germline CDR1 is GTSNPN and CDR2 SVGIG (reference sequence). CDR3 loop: CAWSSDQITGGTYNEQFF. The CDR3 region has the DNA TGTGCCTGGTCATCGGACCAAATTACAGGGGGTACCTACAATGAGCAGTTCTTC.

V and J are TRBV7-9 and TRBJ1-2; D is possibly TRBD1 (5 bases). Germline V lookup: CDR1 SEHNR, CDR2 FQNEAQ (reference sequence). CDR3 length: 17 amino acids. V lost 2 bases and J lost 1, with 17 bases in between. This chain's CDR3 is CASSLIWEGGGNYGYTF. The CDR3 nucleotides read TGTGCCAGCAGCTTAATTTGGGAGGGCGGGGGTAACTATGGCTACACCTTC.

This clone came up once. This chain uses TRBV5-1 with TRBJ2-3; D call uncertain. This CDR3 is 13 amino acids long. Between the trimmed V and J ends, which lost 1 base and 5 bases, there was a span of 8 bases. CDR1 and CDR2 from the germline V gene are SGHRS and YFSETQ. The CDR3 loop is CASSLSRIDTQYF. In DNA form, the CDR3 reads TGCGCCAGCAGCTTGAGTAGGATAGATACGCAGTATTTT.

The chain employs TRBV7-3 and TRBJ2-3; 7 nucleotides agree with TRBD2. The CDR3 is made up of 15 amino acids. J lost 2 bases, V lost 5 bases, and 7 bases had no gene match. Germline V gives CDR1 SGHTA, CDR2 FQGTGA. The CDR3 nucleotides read TGTGCCAGCAGCCCTACGGGGGACTACACAGATACGCAGTATTTT. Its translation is CASSPTGDYTDTQYF. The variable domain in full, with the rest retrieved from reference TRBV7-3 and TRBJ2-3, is GAGVSQTPSNKVTEKGKYVELRCDPISGHTALYWYRQSLGQGPEFLIYFQGTGAADDSGLPNDRFFAVRPEGSVSTLKIQRTERGDSAVYLCASSPTGDYTDTQYFGPGTRLTVL.

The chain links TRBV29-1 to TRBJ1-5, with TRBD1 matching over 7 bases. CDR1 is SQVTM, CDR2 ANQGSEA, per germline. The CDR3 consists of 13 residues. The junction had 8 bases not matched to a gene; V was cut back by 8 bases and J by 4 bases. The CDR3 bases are TGCAGCACGCGACAGGGCATTAATCAGCCCCAGCATTTT. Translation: CSTRQGINQPQHF.

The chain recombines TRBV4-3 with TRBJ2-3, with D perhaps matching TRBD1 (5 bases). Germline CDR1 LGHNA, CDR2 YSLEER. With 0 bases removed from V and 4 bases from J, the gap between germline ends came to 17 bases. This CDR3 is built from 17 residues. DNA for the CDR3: TGCGCCAGCAGCCAAGAATTCACATCCCAGGGTGCAGATACGCAGTATTTT. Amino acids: CASSQEFTSQGADTQYF.